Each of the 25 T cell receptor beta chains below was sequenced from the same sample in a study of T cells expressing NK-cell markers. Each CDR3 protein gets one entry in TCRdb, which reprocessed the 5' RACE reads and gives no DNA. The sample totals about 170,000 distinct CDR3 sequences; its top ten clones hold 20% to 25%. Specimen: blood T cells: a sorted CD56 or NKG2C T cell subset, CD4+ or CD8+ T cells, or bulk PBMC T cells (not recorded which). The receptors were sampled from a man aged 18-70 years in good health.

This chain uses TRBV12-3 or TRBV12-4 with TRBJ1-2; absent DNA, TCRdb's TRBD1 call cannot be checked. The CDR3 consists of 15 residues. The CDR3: CASSLRTGGNYGYTF.

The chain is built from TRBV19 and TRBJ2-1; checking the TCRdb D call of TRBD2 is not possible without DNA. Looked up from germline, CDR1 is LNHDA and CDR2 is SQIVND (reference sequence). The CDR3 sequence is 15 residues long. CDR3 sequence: CASRGGLAGNNEQFF. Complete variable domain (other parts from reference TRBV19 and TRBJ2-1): DGGITQSPKYLFRKEGQNVTLSCEQNLNHDAMYWYRQDPGQGLRLIYYSQIVNDFQKGDIAEGYSVSREKKESFPLTVTSAQKNPTAFYLCASRGGLAGNNEQFFGPGTRLTVL.

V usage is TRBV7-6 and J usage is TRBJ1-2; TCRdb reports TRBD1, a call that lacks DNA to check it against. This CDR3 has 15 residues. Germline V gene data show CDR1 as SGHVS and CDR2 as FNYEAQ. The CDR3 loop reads CASSLAVGGQGSYTF.

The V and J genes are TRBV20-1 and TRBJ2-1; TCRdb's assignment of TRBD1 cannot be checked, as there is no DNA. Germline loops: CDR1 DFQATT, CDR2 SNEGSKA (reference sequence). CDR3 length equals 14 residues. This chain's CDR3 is CSAAHGGSDNEQFF.

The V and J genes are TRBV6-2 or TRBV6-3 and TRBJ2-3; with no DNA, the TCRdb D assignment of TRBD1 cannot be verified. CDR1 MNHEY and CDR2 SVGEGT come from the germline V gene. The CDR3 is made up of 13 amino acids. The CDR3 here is CASTLGEIDTQYF.

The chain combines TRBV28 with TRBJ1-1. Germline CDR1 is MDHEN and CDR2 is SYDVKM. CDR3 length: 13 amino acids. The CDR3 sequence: CASLGRGNTEAFF.

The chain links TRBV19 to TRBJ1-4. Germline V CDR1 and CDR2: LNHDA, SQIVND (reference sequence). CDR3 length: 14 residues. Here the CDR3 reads CASSRVAANEKLFF.

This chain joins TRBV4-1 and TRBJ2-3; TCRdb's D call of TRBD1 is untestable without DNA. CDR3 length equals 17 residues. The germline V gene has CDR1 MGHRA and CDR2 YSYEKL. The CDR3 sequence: CASSQEGTGLITDTQYF.

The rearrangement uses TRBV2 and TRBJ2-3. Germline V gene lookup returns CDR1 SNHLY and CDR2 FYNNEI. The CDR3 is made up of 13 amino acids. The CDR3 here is CASLGVLTDTQYF. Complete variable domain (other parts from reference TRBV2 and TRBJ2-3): EPEVTQTPSHQVTQMGQEVILRCVPISNHLYFYWYRQILGQKVEFLVSFYNNEISEKSEIFDDQFSVERPDGSNFTLKIRSTKLEDSAMYFCASLGVLTDTQYFGPGTRLTVL.

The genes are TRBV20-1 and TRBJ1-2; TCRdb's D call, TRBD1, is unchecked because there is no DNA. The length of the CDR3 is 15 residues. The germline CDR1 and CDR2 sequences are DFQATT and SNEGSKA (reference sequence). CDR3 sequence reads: CSARDRQETNYGYTF.

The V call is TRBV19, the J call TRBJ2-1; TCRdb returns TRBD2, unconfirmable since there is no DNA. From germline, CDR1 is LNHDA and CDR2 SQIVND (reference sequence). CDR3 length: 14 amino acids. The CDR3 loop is CASSIRLAGYEQFF. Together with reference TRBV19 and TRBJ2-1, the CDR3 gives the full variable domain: DGGITQSPKYLFRKEGQNVTLSCEQNLNHDAMYWYRQDPGQGLRLIYYSQIVNDFQKGDIAEGYSVSREKKESFPLTVTSAQKNPTAFYLCASSIRLAGYEQFFGPGTRLTVL.

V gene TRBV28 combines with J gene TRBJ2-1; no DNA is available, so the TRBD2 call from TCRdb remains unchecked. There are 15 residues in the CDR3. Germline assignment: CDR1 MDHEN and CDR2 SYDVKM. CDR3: CASSTTSGGPNEQFF.

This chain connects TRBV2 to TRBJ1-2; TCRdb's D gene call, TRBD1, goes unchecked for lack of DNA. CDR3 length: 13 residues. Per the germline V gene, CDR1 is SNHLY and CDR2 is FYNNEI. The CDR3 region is CASINRDVSGYTF.

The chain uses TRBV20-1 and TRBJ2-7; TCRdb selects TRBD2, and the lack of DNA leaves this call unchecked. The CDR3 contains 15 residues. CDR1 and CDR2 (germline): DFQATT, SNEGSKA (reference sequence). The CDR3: CSALPTSGLGYEQYF.

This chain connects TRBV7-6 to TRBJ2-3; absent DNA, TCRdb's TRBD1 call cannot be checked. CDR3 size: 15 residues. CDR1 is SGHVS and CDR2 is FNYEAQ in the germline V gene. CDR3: CASSTGTDLTDTQYF.

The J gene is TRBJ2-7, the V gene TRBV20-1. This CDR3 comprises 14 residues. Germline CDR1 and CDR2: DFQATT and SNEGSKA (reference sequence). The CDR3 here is CSASQLVLSYEQYF.

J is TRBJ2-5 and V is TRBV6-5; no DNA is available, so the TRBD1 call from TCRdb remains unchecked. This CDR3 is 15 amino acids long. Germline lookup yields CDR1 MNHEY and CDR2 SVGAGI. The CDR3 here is CASSYPGLGVETQYF.

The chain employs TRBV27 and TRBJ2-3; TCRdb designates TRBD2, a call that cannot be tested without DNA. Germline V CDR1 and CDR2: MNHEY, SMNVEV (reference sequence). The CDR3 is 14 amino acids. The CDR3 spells CASSRRLALDTQYF.

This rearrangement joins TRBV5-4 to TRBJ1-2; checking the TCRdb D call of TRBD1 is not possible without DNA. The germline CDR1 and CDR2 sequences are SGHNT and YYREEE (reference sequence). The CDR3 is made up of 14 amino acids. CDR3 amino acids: CASASSGTAYGYTF.

CDR3 loop: CASSWHRAEETQYF. This chain uses TRBV7-9 with TRBJ2-5; TCRdb indicates TRBD1, and absent DNA this call remains unverified. Germline CDR1 is SEHNR and CDR2 is FQNEAQ (reference sequence). The CDR3 runs to 14 residues.

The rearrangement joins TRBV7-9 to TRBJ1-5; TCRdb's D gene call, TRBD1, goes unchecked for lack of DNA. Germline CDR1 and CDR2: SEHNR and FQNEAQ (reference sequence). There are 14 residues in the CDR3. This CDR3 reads CASSLNGNNQPQHF.

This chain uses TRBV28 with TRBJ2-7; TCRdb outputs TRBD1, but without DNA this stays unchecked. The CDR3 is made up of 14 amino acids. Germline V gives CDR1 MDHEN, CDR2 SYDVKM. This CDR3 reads CASSWKRPPYEQYF.

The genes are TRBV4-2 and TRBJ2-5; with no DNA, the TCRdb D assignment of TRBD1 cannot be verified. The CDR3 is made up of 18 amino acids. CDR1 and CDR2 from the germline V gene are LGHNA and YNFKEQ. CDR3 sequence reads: CASSQDPELGQGGETQYF.

The CDR3: CASSLQTSGFNEQFF. The rearrangement uses TRBV11-3 and TRBJ2-1; without DNA, the TCRdb call of TRBD2 cannot be checked. CDR3 length: 15 amino acids. In germline, CDR1 is SGHNT, CDR2 YENEEA.

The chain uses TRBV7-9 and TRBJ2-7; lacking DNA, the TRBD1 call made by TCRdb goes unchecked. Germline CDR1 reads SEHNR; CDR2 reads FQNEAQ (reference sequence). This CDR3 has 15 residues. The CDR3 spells CASSSSGGLNYEQYF.